This TCR beta chain was recorded in a study of T cell clonality in common variable immunodeficiency. Germline loops: CDR1 SGHRS, CDR2 YFSETQ. V was shortened by 4 bases and J by 9 bases, with 20 bases between the two germline ends. This CDR3 is built from 15 residues. The protocol was immunoSEQ multiplex PCR, while the TCRdb copy is restricted to in-frame clones and leaves out a portion. The data show over 55,000 clones, with none appearing a single time. This clone came up a few times. The read comes to an end 3 residues before the CDR3 does, leaving the germline J gene to fill in the end. The receptor's source is a person aged 18 to 70 in good health. Sequencing was carried out using peripheral blood mononuclear cells. The rearrangement joins TRBV5-1 to TRBJ2-1; perhaps TRBD2 as D (5 bases). The sequenced CDR3 bases are TGCGCCAGCAGCCCACGGGGAGAACCCGCTGGTGAG. Protein: CASSPRGEPAGE. The CDR3 reads in full as CASSPRGEPAGEQFF.